The present T cell receptor (beta chain) was sequenced within a study of CD8 T cells in ankylosing spondylitis. General study findings and limits: Disease-associated clonotypes exhibited CD8+ identity and were relatively infrequent in peripheral blood. Reactive arthritis synovial fluid and blood were previously reported to contain some motif variants.

Worth noting for this clonotype: Its target is not known.

With molecular barcodes, quantitative 5'-RACE was used to make the TCR beta libraries. TCRdb re-derived calls from the 5' RACE reads in MiXCR, one entry per CDR3 protein. The sample consists of about 160,000 distinct CDR3 sequences, 15% to 20% of them appearing once. Material for sequencing was blood, either unsorted or a sorted T cell fraction (not recorded which). This TCR came from a male donor with ankylosing spondylitis or in good health (not recorded which).

The CDR3 bases are TGTGCCAGCAGTTCCCCCCTCGAGCAGTACTTC. It is translated as CASSSPLEQYF. The gene calls are TRBV28 and TRBJ2-7; D is unclear. From germline, CDR1 is MDHEN and CDR2 SYDVKM. V lost 4 bases to trimming and J lost 6 bases, with 7 bases between them. The CDR3 is 11 amino acids. Combining the CDR3 with reference TRBV28 and TRBJ2-7 gives the whole variable domain DVKVTQSSRYLVKRTGEKVFLECVQDMDHENMFWYRQDPGLGLRLIYFSYDVKMKEKGDIPEGYSVSREKKERFSLILESASTNQTSMYLCASSSPLEQYFGPGTRLTVT.